The 30 T cell receptor beta chains in this list originate from one sample, sequenced in a study of spatial heterogeneity in lung cancer. The time point is: blood at routine non-recurrence follow-up after resection. TCRdb ran MiXCR on the 5' RACE reads and lists one entry per CDR3 protein. Here the sample spans around 70,000 distinct CDR3 sequences, nearly 9% being singletons. The sample here was PBMCs, taken at follow-up. These TCRs come from a female donor with early-stage non-small cell lung cancer.

This clonotype came up many times. The chain recombines TRBV4-1 with TRBJ1-5; D unresolved. Trimming shortened V by 4 bases and J by 2 bases, and 9 bases separated the two germline ends. This CDR3 region has 14 residues. Germline CDR1 is MGHRA and CDR2 is YSYEKL. The chain's CDR3 is CASSPSNGNQPQHF. The CDR3 region has the DNA TGCGCCAGCAGCCCGAGTAATGGCAATCAGCCCCAGCATTTT.

There are many counts of this clonotype. The V and J genes are TRBV18 and TRBJ1-5, with a weak D call TRBD1 (5 bases). The germline CDR1 and CDR2 sequences are KGHSH and LQKENI. With 1 base removed from V and 3 bases from J, the gap between germline ends came to 10 bases. The CDR3 loop spans 15 amino acids. In DNA form, the CDR3 reads TGTGCCAGCTCACCACAAGGGGTGTCCAATCAGCCCCAGCATTTT. It yields the protein CASSPQGVSNQPQHF.

This clonotype came up a few times. The chain is built from TRBV29-1 and TRBJ1-3; D is ambiguous. Germline V gene data show CDR1 as SQVTM and CDR2 as ANQGSEA. The V end was cut by 8 bases, the J end by 2 bases, with 13 bases between. The CDR3 has 13 amino acids. CDR3 protein: CSSMSSAGNTIYF. The CDR3 DNA reads as TGCAGCTCAATGTCGTCGGCTGGAAACACCATATATTTT.

This clonotype was observed at least ten times. The V gene is TRBV5-5, the J gene TRBJ1-4; D remains ambiguous. Per germline, CDR1 SGHKS and CDR2 YYEKEE (reference sequence). The V gene lost 2 bases and the J gene lost 5 bases, with 7 bases spanning the gap. CDR3 length: 13 residues. The CDR3 loop reads CASSFVGNEKLFF. The CDR3 region has the DNA TGTGCCAGCAGCTTTGTAGGGAATGAAAAACTGTTTTTT.

The rearrangement joins TRBV7-2 to TRBJ2-7; the match to TRBD1 covers 8 bases. After removal of 0 bases from V and 7 bases from J, the junction contained 8 bases not matched to a gene. CDR1 and CDR2 (germline): SGHTA, FQGNSA. The CDR3 has 15 residues. DNA of the CDR3: TGTGCCAGCAGCTTAGCGCAGGACAGGGACGAGGAGCAGTACTTC. It yields the protein CASSLAQDRDEEQYF. Looking up the rest from reference TRBV7-2 and TRBJ2-7 gives the full variable domain: GAGVSQSPSNKVTEKGKDVELRCDPISGHTALYWYRQSLGQGLEFLIYFQGNSAPDKSGLPSDRFSAERTGGSVSTLTIQRTQQEDSAVYLCASSLAQDRDEEQYFGPGTRLTVT.

This clonotype was recorded a few times. The V call is TRBV12-3 or TRBV12-4, the J call TRBJ2-7, with 7 bases fitting TRBD1. The ends lost 5 bases at V and 4 bases at J; junction bases unmatched: 11. The CDR3 is 15 residues long. The DNA for the CDR3 is TGTGCCAGCAGTCCCGGGACAGAGTTACAGTACGAGCAGTACTTC. Protein: CASSPGTELQYEQYF.

The chain has TRBV10-1 and TRBJ2-4, with D tentatively TRBD1 or TRBD2 (5 bases each). Germline V gene data show CDR1 as WNHNN and CDR2 as SYGVQD (reference sequence). This CDR3 spans 14 amino acids. Trimming removed 2 bases from V and 1 base from J, with 6 bases in between. The CDR3 is CASSEGGAKNIQYF. The CDR3 DNA reads TGCGCCAGCAGTGAGGGGGGTGCCAAAAACATTCAGTACTTC.

This clonotype has at least ten counts. This chain connects TRBV28 to TRBJ1-5; D gene ambiguous. Trimming took 6 bases from V and 2 from J, leaving 14 bases between them. Per the germline V gene, CDR1 is MDHEN and CDR2 is SYDVKM. The CDR3 covers 15 residues. In nucleotides, the CDR3 is TGTGCCAGCAGCTATACAGATGAGGGCAATCAGCCCCAGCATTTT. Protein sequence: CASSYTDEGNQPQHF. The variable domain in full, completed from reference TRBV28 and TRBJ1-5, reads DVKVTQSSRYLVKRTGEKVFLECVQDMDHENMFWYRQDPGLGLRLIYFSYDVKMKEKGDIPEGYSVSREKKERFSLILESASTNQTSMYLCASSYTDEGNQPQHFGDGTRLSIL.

In its sample, this clonotype was seen many times. The chain is built from TRBV5-1 and TRBJ2-5; 9 positions agree with TRBD2. The germline V gene encodes CDR1 SGHRS and CDR2 YFSETQ. The CDR3 totals 14 residues. The V gene end was trimmed by 0 bases and the J gene end by 5 bases; junction bases not matched to a gene: 2. CDR3 region: CASSLDSGSETQYF. CDR3 coding DNA: TGCGCCAGCAGCTTGGATAGCGGGAGTGAGACCCAGTACTTC.

This clonotype was counted ten times or more. The genes are TRBV6-1 and TRBJ2-3; D is ambiguous. There are 14 residues in the CDR3. Trimming removed 3 bases at V and 2 bases at J, with 9 bases between. In germline, CDR1 is MNHNS, CDR2 SASEGT. CDR3 bases: TGTGCCAGCAGTGAGCAACTCTTCACAGATACGCAGTATTTT. It translates to CASSEQLFTDTQYF.

This clonotype was picked up many times. The gene calls are TRBV24-1 and TRBJ2-2; 7 bases fit TRBD1. V shed 6 bases, J shed 0 bases, and the junction held 9 bases outside the gene matches. There are 17 residues in the CDR3. The germline V gene encodes CDR1 KGHDR and CDR2 SFDVKD. The CDR3 nucleotides are TGTGCCACCAGTTTCTCATCCGGGACAGCGAACACCGGGGAGCTGTTTTTT. It specifies CATSFSSGTANTGELFF.

The chain links TRBV7-9 to TRBJ2-1; a possible D gene is TRBD2 (5 bases). Trimming cost V 8 bases and J 6 bases, with 11 bases left between them. The CDR3 runs 12 residues. Per the germline V gene, CDR1 is SEHNR and CDR2 is FQNEAQ (reference sequence). The CDR3 coding sequence is TGTGCCAGCGAGCGGTCTAGCAATGAGCAGTTCTTC. It specifies CASERSSNEQFF.

In this sample, this clonotype turned up many times. V gene TRBV15 combines with J gene TRBJ1-1, with D possibly TRBD1 on 6 matching bases. This CDR3 region has 12 residues. Germline V gives CDR1 LNHNV, CDR2 YYDKDF (reference sequence). Trimming took 5 bases from V and 4 from J, leaving 8 bases between them. The CDR3: CATSVGGTEAFF. DNA for the CDR3: TGTGCCACCAGCGTAGGGGGCACTGAAGCTTTCTTT.

Many counts were recorded for this clonotype. The J gene is TRBJ1-1, the V gene TRBV6-1; D is perhaps TRBD1 (6 bases). The CDR3 is 13 amino acids. Germline V gene data show CDR1 as MNHNS and CDR2 as SASEGT. The germline V and J ends were trimmed by 6 bases and 4 bases, with 12 bases remaining between them. The CDR3 sequence is CASRTGWGTEAFF. The CDR3 DNA follows: TGTGCCAGCAGGACAGGTTGGGGCACTGAAGCTTTCTTT.

This clonotype was seen repeatedly, ten times or more. The rearrangement joins TRBV12-3 or TRBV12-4 to TRBJ1-1; D remains unclear. Trimming took off 5 bases at V and 1 base at J, with 8 bases between the two ends. CDR3 size: 13 residues. This chain's CDR3 is CASSGVRNTEAFF. The CDR3 DNA reads TGTGCCAGCAGTGGGGTACGGAACACTGAAGCTTTCTTT.

This clonotype was counted many times. The rearrangement uses TRBV23-1 and TRBJ2-5; the D call may be TRBD1 or TRBD2 (5 bases each). TRBV23-1 is designated an ORF whose function remains uncertain. The CDR3 is made up of 17 amino acids. V was shortened by 2 bases and J by 1 base, with 17 bases between the two germline ends. CDR3 coding DNA: TGCGCCAGCAGTCAAGCCAAAACTACAGGACTCCAAGAGACCCAGTACTTC. Its protein is CASSQAKTTGLQETQYF.

There are many counts of this clonotype. This chain's CDR3 is CASSRGVPNTGELFF. The CDR3 coding sequence is TGTGCCAGCTCACGGGGGGTCCCGAACACCGGGGAGCTGTTTTTT. This chain links TRBV19 with TRBJ2-2; 7 nucleotides align to TRBD2. Trimming at V came to 9 bases and at J to 0 bases, leaving 7 bases not matched to a gene. The CDR3 contains 15 residues. Per germline, CDR1 LNHDA and CDR2 SQIVND (reference sequence).

This clonotype was observed many times. This sequence joins TRBV7-2 and TRBJ2-3; possibly TRBD2 for D (7 bases). Deletions cut 11 bases from V and 3 bases from J, with 30 bases between. The CDR3 length is 18 residues. CDR1 and CDR2 (germline): SGHTA, FQGNSA. CDR3 DNA sequence: TGTGCCTGTAAAAGACGGGGGGCTAATGTAGTCCCTACAGATACGCAGTATTTT. Its translation: CACKRRGANVVPTDTQYF.

The chain links TRBV7-2 to TRBJ1-1; D not resolved. The V gene lost 4 bases and the J gene lost 3 bases, with 12 bases spanning the gap. The CDR3 length is 14 residues. Germline V gene data show CDR1 as SGHTA and CDR2 as FQGNSA. For the CDR3, the DNA is TGTGCCAGCAGCTACGCAGGTAGGGACACTGAAGCTTTCTTT. It yields the protein CASSYAGRDTEAFF.

This clonotype was detected ten times or more. The CDR3 nucleotides read TGCGCCAGCAGCTGGCGGGAGGCCGGGGAGCTGTTTTTT. This translates into CASSWREAGELFF. The V and J genes are TRBV5-1 and TRBJ2-2; TRBD2 matches 8 bases. The CDR3 sequence is 13 residues long. The germline gives CDR1 SGHRS, CDR2 YFSETQ. Trimming removed 3 bases from V and 6 bases from J; junction bases left unmatched: 1.

The sample holds many counts of this clonotype. The chain employs TRBV28 and TRBJ1-6, with TRBD1 as a possible D gene (5 bases). Germline CDR1 is MDHEN and CDR2 is SYDVKM. V was trimmed by 4 bases and J by 5 bases, leaving 6 bases between them. The CDR3 totals 13 residues. CDR3 sequence: CASSSGNNSPLHF. In nucleotides, the CDR3 is TGTGCCAGCAGTTCAGGGAATAATTCACCCCTCCACTTT.

The table lists this clonotype with a few counts. This chain connects TRBV5-1 to TRBJ2-7; TRBD1 matches 7 bases. This CDR3 has 12 residues. J lost 4 bases, V lost 5 bases, and 3 bases had no gene match. Germline-derived CDR1 and CDR2 are SGHRS and YFSETQ. The CDR3 bases are TGCGCCAGCAGTTCGGACAGGTACGAGCAGTACTTC. It encodes CASSSDRYEQYF.

This clonotype was detected only a few times. The chain links TRBV6-2 or TRBV6-3 to TRBJ2-5, with D perhaps TRBD2 (6 bases). This CDR3 comprises 17 residues. The V end lost 2 bases, the J end lost 3 bases, and 19 bases lay between the germline ends. Germline V gene sequence: CDR1 MNHEY, CDR2 SVGEGT. CDR3 residues: CASSYPRPGTAEETQYF. DNA for the CDR3: TGTGCCAGCAGTTACCCAAGACCCGGGACTGCGGAAGAGACCCAGTACTTC.

This clonotype was seen ten or more times. The rearrangement links TRBV20-1 to TRBJ2-3; 9 nucleotides match TRBD2. V shed 3 bases and J 4 bases; nucleotides not matched to a gene: 8. Germline assignment: CDR1 DFQATT and CDR2 SNEGSKA (reference sequence). This CDR3 region has 15 residues. The DNA for the CDR3 is TGCAGTGCTAGTCAGTTGGGCGGGAGGGCAGATACGCAGTATTTT. Translation: CSASQLGGRADTQYF.

This clonotype was found many times. This chain joins TRBV29-1 and TRBJ1-1; D is uncertain. Germline values: CDR1 SQVTM, CDR2 ANQGSEA. V gave up 4 bases and J gave up 5 bases, with 5 bases separating them. This CDR3 has 10 amino acids. CDR3: CSVASTEAFF. CDR3 in DNA: TGCAGCGTTGCCAGTACTGAAGCTTTCTTT.

This clonotype was detected a few times. The rearrangement links TRBV6-5 to TRBJ1-4; 7 bases are shared with TRBD1. Germline V gene lookup returns CDR1 MNHEY and CDR2 SVGAGI. The CDR3 is 15 amino acids. V dropped 0 bases and J dropped 3; count of bases not matched to a gene: 1. In nucleotides, the CDR3 is TGTGCCAGCAGTTACTCGACAGGGTCTAATGAAAAACTGTTTTTT. This gives the protein CASSYSTGSNEKLFF.

This clonotype has ten or more counts. J is TRBJ1-5 and V is TRBV6-5; the match to TRBD1 covers 9 bases. Germline CDR1 reads MNHEY; CDR2 reads SVGAGI. The CDR3 consists of 12 residues. V shed 8 bases and J 4 bases; nucleotides not matched to a gene: 0. The CDR3 spells CASGTGNQPQHF. The CDR3 DNA follows: TGTGCCAGCGGGACAGGGAATCAGCCCCAGCATTTT.

Ten or more counts support this clonotype. This chain links TRBV5-4 with TRBJ2-6; D gene uncertain. The V gene lost 3 bases and the J gene lost 4 bases, with 5 bases spanning the gap. The CDR3 spans 13 residues. The germline CDR1 and CDR2 sequences are SGHNT and YYREEE (reference sequence). DNA for the CDR3: TGTGCCAGCAGCTCCGCAGGGGCCAACGTCCTGACTTTC. This translates into CASSSAGANVLTF.

This clonotype came up many times. The chain has TRBV10-3 and TRBJ2-7; either TRBD1 or TRBD2 may fit D (5 bases each). With 5 bases removed from V and 0 bases from J, the gap between germline ends came to 14 bases. This CDR3 contains 15 residues. The germline V gene has CDR1 ENHRY and CDR2 SYGVKD. The chain's CDR3 is CAISTSGALSYEQYF. Written as DNA, the CDR3 is TGTGCCATCAGTACTTCCGGGGCCCTCTCCTACGAGCAGTACTTC.

This clonotype came up many times. The rearrangement uses TRBV6-6 and TRBJ1-4; D gene unclear. The V and J ends lost 6 bases and 8 bases respectively, with 10 bases between them. CDR3 size: 12 residues. Germline assignment: CDR1 MNHNY and CDR2 SVGAGI (reference sequence). The CDR3 region has the DNA TGTGCCAGCAGCGTCGACGCCGAAAAACTGTTTTTT. It encodes CASSVDAEKLFF.